This T cell receptor (beta chain) was profiled in a study of blood T cells in healthy people across ages. Study outcomes and limitations: The fall in TCR beta diversity per million T cells was roughly linear with age. Donors of long life had a larger count of naive CD4+ cells and greater diversity than aged donors.

A word on this clonotype: The antigen is unknown.

Isolation of PBMCs gave at least 7 million cells per sample. Extraction of total RNA produced a minimum of 5.5 micrograms from each sample. It was with a sample-barcoded 5' primer and a J-beta primer mix that a second PCR of roughly 7 to 12 cycles was run. TCRdb re-called the 5' RACE reads through MiXCR, storing one row per CDR3 protein. The sample lists about 1,400,000 distinct CDR3 sequences, 42% occurring once. Material for sequencing was blood. The source is a woman aged 18-29 years in good health.

The CDR3 loop is CASSYSPSGVRGNQPQHF. The CDR3 DNA reads as TGTGCCAGCAGTTACTCTCCCTCAGGGGTCCGGGGCAATCAGCCCCAGCATTTT. J is TRBJ1-5 and V is TRBV6-6; D is perhaps TRBD1 (6 bases). V gave up 0 bases and J gave up 2 bases, with 17 bases separating them. The CDR3 runs to 18 residues. Germline-derived CDR1 and CDR2 are MNHNY and SVGAGI (reference sequence).